This entry lists 22 T cell receptor beta chains sequenced from one sample in a study of blood T cell repertoires in COVID-19 (dated by TCRdb to 2018 to 2021). Library preparation was by the immunoSEQ multiplex PCR assay. TCRdb provides this immuneACCESS table in a form limited to in-frame rearrangements. Some clones are lacking; in checked studies, under half of them reflect an unresolved V gene, and why the rest are absent is not known. A total of approximately 290,000 clones appear in this sample, roughly 91% of them only once. Around 10% of the sample lies in the top ten. Sequenced sample: peripheral blood. The origin of the receptors is a woman under 40 with COVID-19, enrolled during active disease.

V and J are TRBV6-5 and TRBJ1-1; 7 nucleotides line up with TRBD1. The CDR3 has 14 residues. Per the germline V gene, CDR1 is MNHEY and CDR2 is SVGAGI. Unmatched junction bases numbered 9, after V lost 11 bases and J lost 0 bases. The CDR3 nucleotides read TGTGCCGCCTTCCGACAGGGACTGAACACTGAAGCTTTCTTT. Amino acids: CAAFRQGLNTEAFF.

This clone was observed once. The rearrangement links TRBV25-1 to TRBJ2-1; 7 nucleotides agree with TRBD2. V dropped 5 bases and J dropped 9; count of bases not matched to a gene: 16. This CDR3 is 16 amino acids long. In germline, CDR1 is MGHDK, CDR2 SYGVNS. CDR3 nucleotide sequence: TGTGCCAGCAGTCCCTCCGGGACTATCAGATCCGGTGAGCAGTTCTTC. Translated: CASSPSGTIRSGEQFF.

The J gene is TRBJ2-1, the V gene TRBV5-6, with unresolved D. The germline V gene encodes CDR1 SGHDT and CDR2 YYEEEE. The CDR3 consists of 15 residues. The V end was cut by 0 bases, the J end by 6 bases, with 13 bases between. The CDR3, as DNA: TGTGCCAGCAGCTTGGTGGGCAGGTTGGGCAATGAGCAGTTCTTC. Translated, it gives CASSLVGRLGNEQFF.

The chain combines TRBV18 with TRBJ2-5; 7 bases map to TRBD1. CDR3 length: 14 amino acids. V trimming: 6 bases; J trimming: 0 bases; junction bases outside the gene matches: 4. The germline gives CDR1 KGHSH, CDR2 LQKENI. The CDR3 loop reads CASSRGQNQETQYF. The DNA of the CDR3 is TGTGCCAGCTCTAGGGGACAGAACCAAGAGACCCAGTACTTC.

This clone was seen once. The V gene is TRBV11-2, the J gene TRBJ2-7; weak D call: TRBD1 (5 bases). Looked up from germline, CDR1 is SGHAT and CDR2 is FQNNGV. This CDR3 contains 11 residues. Trimming pared 6 bases from V and 13 bases from J, leaving 16 bases between. CDR3 coding DNA: TGTGCCAGCAGGAACAGCGTGACAGTCTACTTC. This codes for CASRNSVTVYF.

The chain couples TRBV3-1 (or the pseudogene TRBV3-2) to TRBJ2-5, with TRBD2 matching over 7 bases. Trimming removed 4 bases from V and 5 bases from J; junction bases left unmatched: 4. The germline CDR1 and CDR2 sequences are LGHDT and YNNKEL (reference sequence). The CDR3 contains 13 residues. CDR3 bases: TGTGCCAGCAGCCTCCGGGGGGAGGAGACCCAGTACTTC. It encodes CASSLRGEETQYF.

J is TRBJ2-3 and V is TRBV28, with 9 nucleotides matching TRBD2. CDR3 length equals 17 residues. J gave up 9 bases and V 1 base, and 14 bases lay outside the gene matches. Germline V gene lookup returns CDR1 MDHEN and CDR2 SYDVKM. The CDR3 spells CASSLYVRSPSGATQYF. Written as DNA, the CDR3 is TGTGCCAGCAGTTTATATGTTCGGTCTCCTAGCGGGGCCACGCAGTATTTT.

This sequence joins TRBV3-1 (or the pseudogene TRBV3-2) and TRBJ1-5, with TRBD1 matching over 8 bases. The V gene's germline CDR1 is LGHDT and CDR2 YNNKEL (reference sequence). The CDR3 consists of 14 residues. J was trimmed by 7 bases and V by 2 bases; bases with no gene match: 4. This chain's CDR3 is CASSQTTGVQPQHF. The DNA for the CDR3 is TGTGCCAGCAGCCAAACGACAGGGGTACAGCCCCAGCATTTT.

The chain carries TRBV5-1 and TRBJ2-1, with TRBD2 matching 9 bases. The CDR3 consists of 13 residues. Germline lookup yields CDR1 SGHRS and CDR2 YFSETQ. The V and J ends lost 1 base and 16 bases, in that order; junction bases with no gene match: 9. CDR3 protein: CASSLFRLAAPFF. DNA for the CDR3: TGCGCCAGCAGCTTGTTTCGACTAGCGGCCCCTTTCTTC.

This sequence joins TRBV5-1 and TRBJ2-2; the match to TRBD1 covers 8 bases. Germline-derived CDR1 and CDR2 are SGHRS and YFSETQ. The length of the CDR3 is 16 residues. Trimming cost V 4 bases and J 2 bases; bases outside gene matches: 7. The CDR3 reads CASSRTGGRNTGELFF. The CDR3 DNA sequence: TGCGCCAGCAGCCGTACAGGGGGGCGTAACACCGGGGAGCTGTTTTTT.

The genes are TRBV5-1 and TRBJ1-2; tentative D call: TRBD1 (6 bases). With 1 base removed from V and 0 bases from J, the gap between germline ends came to 22 bases. There are 19 residues in the CDR3. CDR1 is SGHRS, CDR2 YFSETQ, per germline. Written as DNA, the CDR3 is TGCGCCAGCAGCTTGTCCCCCCCCAAGGGGGAGGGATCTAACTATGGCTACACCTTC. Amino acid sequence: CASSLSPPKGEGSNYGYTF.

The CDR3 DNA follows: TGTGCCAGCAGTGAAATGGGTGGACAGGGGAACACTGAAGCTTTCTTT. Its protein product is CASSEMGGQGNTEAFF. The rearrangement uses TRBV6-4 and TRBJ1-1; 8 nucleotides align to TRBD1. Germline trimming cut 3 bases from V and 1 base from J; bases unmatched to any gene: 7. From germline, CDR1 is MRHNA and CDR2 SNTAGT. This CDR3 region has 16 residues.

CDR3 sequence: CASSLWDSRAAFF. CDR3 DNA sequence: TGCGCCAGCAGCTTGTGGGACTCCAGGGCGGCTTTCTTT. This chain links TRBV5-1 with TRBJ1-1; perhaps TRBD1 as D (5 bases). Germline loops: CDR1 SGHRS, CDR2 YFSETQ. V was clipped by 1 base and J by 11 bases, with 15 bases between them. The CDR3 has 13 residues.

The chain carries TRBV4-1 and TRBJ2-1, with 8 bases that match TRBD2. Germline lookup yields CDR1 MGHRA and CDR2 YSYEKL. CDR3 size: 16 residues. V was pared by 4 bases and J by 7 bases, with 12 bases of the junction left unmatched. The CDR3 DNA sequence: TGCGCCAGCAGCCCCAAACCGGGACTAGTGATGAATGAGCAGTTCTTC. It codes for CASSPKPGLVMNEQFF.

This clone was seen only a few times. As DNA, the CDR3 is TGTGCCAGCAGTTACTCCCAGGAAGCTTTCTTT. It codes for CASSYSQEAFF. V is TRBV6-5 and J is TRBJ1-1; D unclear. Germline CDR1 MNHEY, CDR2 SVGAGI. Trimming pared 0 bases from V and 8 bases from J, leaving 4 bases between. CDR3 length: 11 amino acids.

The genes are TRBV11-2 and TRBJ2-3, with D hard to call. V lost 3 bases and J 4 bases, leaving 8 bases between the germline ends. This CDR3 comprises 13 residues. The V gene's germline CDR1 is SGHAT and CDR2 FQNNGV. The CDR3 sequence: CASSFPLSDTQYF. The CDR3 region has the DNA TGTGCCAGCAGCTTCCCTCTTTCAGATACGCAGTATTTT.

This chain uses TRBV6-5 with TRBJ2-5, with unresolved D. Germline V gives CDR1 MNHEY, CDR2 SVGAGI. V gave up 7 bases and J gave up 1 base, with 13 bases separating them. This CDR3 is 14 amino acids long. CDR3 DNA sequence: TGTGCCAGCACCCCTACAGAGCCCCAAGAGACCCAGTACTTC. It specifies CASTPTEPQETQYF.

The CDR3 here is CASSPRQGMRGNTIYF. DNA for the CDR3: TGCGCCAGCAGCCCTCGACAGGGGATGCGGGGAAACACCATATATTTT. The chain has TRBV5-1 and TRBJ1-3; TRBD1 agrees at 8 bases. After removal of 4 bases from V and 4 bases from J, the junction contained 10 bases not matched to a gene. Germline values: CDR1 SGHRS, CDR2 YFSETQ. The CDR3 is 16 amino acids.

The CDR3 region is CASSQGFPWTERDSPLHF. The CDR3 DNA reads as TGCGCCAGCAGCCAAGGCTTCCCCTGGACAGAGAGGGATTCACCCCTCCACTTT. The V call is TRBV4-1, the J call TRBJ1-6, with D tentatively TRBD1 (6 bases). Trimming pared 1 base from V and 8 bases from J, leaving 21 bases between. This CDR3 region has 18 residues. Germline V lookup: CDR1 MGHRA, CDR2 YSYEKL.

The genes are TRBV28 and TRBJ2-7, with D perhaps matching TRBD2 (6 bases). Between the trimmed V and J ends, which lost 5 bases and 0 bases, there was a span of 14 bases. Germline V lookup: CDR1 MDHEN, CDR2 SYDVKM. The length of the CDR3 is 15 residues. The CDR3 coding sequence is TGTGCCAGCAGTGGGGCGGGAAAAAGCTCCTACGAGCAGTACTTC. Translated: CASSGAGKSSYEQYF.

The chain joins TRBV28 to TRBJ1-2; D may be TRBD1 (5 bases). V lost 5 bases, J lost 3 bases, and 16 bases lay in between. CDR3 length: 15 amino acids. Germline V gene lookup returns CDR1 MDHEN and CDR2 SYDVKM. CDR3 DNA: TGTGCCAGCAGTCCTACGGGGGTTCGTTACTATGGCTACACCTTC. Protein sequence: CASSPTGVRYYGYTF.

The chain couples TRBV19 to TRBJ1-4, with TRBD1 as a possible D gene (6 bases). The CDR3 is 12 amino acids. The germline gives CDR1 LNHDA, CDR2 SQIVND (reference sequence). The V and J ends lost 9 bases and 8 bases respectively, with 13 bases between them. CDR3 sequence (DNA): TGTGCCAGGAGGGACACGAGGGAAAAACTGTTTTTT. This sequence encodes CARRDTREKLFF. The complete variable domain, with remaining parts taken from reference TRBV19 and TRBJ1-4, reads DGGITQSPKYLFRKEGQNVTLSCEQNLNHDAMYWYRQDPGQGLRLIYYSQIVNDFQKGDIAEGYSVSREKKESFPLTVTSAQKNPTAFYLCARRDTREKLFFGSGTQLSVL.